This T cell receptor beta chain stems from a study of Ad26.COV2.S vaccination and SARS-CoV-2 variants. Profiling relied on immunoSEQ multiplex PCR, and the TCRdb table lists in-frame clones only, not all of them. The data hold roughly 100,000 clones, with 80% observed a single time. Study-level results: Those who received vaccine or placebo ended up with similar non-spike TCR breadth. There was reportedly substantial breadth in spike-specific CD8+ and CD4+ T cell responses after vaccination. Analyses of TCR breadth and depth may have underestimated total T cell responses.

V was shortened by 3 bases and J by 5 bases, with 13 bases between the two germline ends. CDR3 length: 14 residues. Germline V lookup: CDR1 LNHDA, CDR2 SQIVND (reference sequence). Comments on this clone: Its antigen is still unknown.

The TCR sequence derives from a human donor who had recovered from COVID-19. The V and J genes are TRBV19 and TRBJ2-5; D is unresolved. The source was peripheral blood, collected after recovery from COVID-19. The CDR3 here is CASSIGSVGETQYF. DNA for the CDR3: TGTGCCAGTAGTATTGGGTCAGTGGGGGAGACCCAGTACTTC.